These 17 T cell receptor beta chains came from one sample sequenced in a study of blood T cell repertoires in COVID-19. The data were produced by immunoSEQ multiplex PCR, yet TCRdb's version contains in-frame clones alone and is incomplete. The top ten hold 2.2% of the sample, which has a few hundred thousand clones, roughly 87% seen once. Material: peripheral blood. Source of these receptors: a woman aged 45-65 years who had recovered from COVID-19.

V usage is TRBV19 and J usage is TRBJ2-2; possibly TRBD2 for D (5 bases). The V end was cut by 5 bases, the J end by 3 bases, with 13 bases between. This CDR3 contains 15 residues. CDR1 LNHDA and CDR2 SQIVND come from the germline V gene (reference sequence). The CDR3 coding sequence is TGTGCCAGTAGTCTGGGAGCGGCCGACACCGGGGAGCTGTTTTTT. This encodes CASSLGAADTGELFF.

The chain combines TRBV3-1 (or the pseudogene TRBV3-2) with TRBJ2-1, with 11 bases that match TRBD2. The V gene's germline CDR1 is LGHDT and CDR2 YNNKEL (reference sequence). CDR3 length: 19 residues. The V gene end was trimmed by 4 bases and the J gene end by 2 bases; junction bases not matched to a gene: 13. This CDR3 is CASSLSGRARGFAYNEQFF. The CDR3, as DNA: TGTGCCAGCAGCCTTAGCGGGAGGGCCCGGGGATTCGCCTACAATGAGCAGTTCTTC.

Written as DNA, the CDR3 is TGTGCCAGCCGACAGTCCTCCTCTGGAAACACCATATATTTT. Encoded protein: CASRQSSSGNTIYF. The chain combines TRBV5-6 with TRBJ1-3, with D possibly being TRBD1 (5 bases). In germline, CDR1 is SGHDT, CDR2 YYEEEE. Trimming removed 7 bases from V and 0 bases from J, with 11 bases in between. This CDR3 comprises 14 residues.

The chain uses TRBV6-2 or TRBV6-3 and TRBJ2-7; D is possibly TRBD1 (5 bases). CDR1 and CDR2 (germline): MNHEY, SVGEGT. Between the trimmed V and J ends, which lost 6 bases and 5 bases, there was a span of 11 bases. This CDR3 is 12 amino acids long. The DNA of the CDR3 is TGTGCCAGCAGCCACAGGTGGAACGAGCAGTACTTC. Protein product: CASSHRWNEQYF.

This chain links TRBV19 with TRBJ1-5, with D unresolved. Germline loops: CDR1 LNHDA, CDR2 SQIVND (reference sequence). This CDR3 is 15 amino acids long. V was trimmed by 3 bases and J by 2 bases, leaving 11 bases between them. The CDR3 loop is CASSIGLWGNQPQHF. For the CDR3, the DNA is TGTGCCAGTAGTATCGGGTTATGGGGCAATCAGCCCCAGCATTTT.

The chain couples TRBV6-6 to TRBJ1-1; 10 bases align to TRBD1. The trim removed 2 bases at V and 4 bases at J, leaving 7 bases unmatched. Per germline, CDR1 MNHNY and CDR2 SVGAGI (reference sequence). CDR3 length equals 16 residues. The CDR3 loop reads CASSYRTGGKFTEAFF. The CDR3, as DNA: TGTGCCAGCAGTTACAGGACAGGGGGTAAATTCACTGAAGCTTTCTTT.

The chain is built from TRBV5-6 and TRBJ2-5; 13 bases fit TRBD2. Germline assignment: CDR1 SGHDT and CDR2 YYEEEE. V lost 1 base, J lost 1 base, and 1 base stayed unmatched. This CDR3 is built from 16 residues. The CDR3: CASSLRLAGGQETQYF. The CDR3 nucleotides are TGTGCCAGCAGCTTGAGACTAGCGGGGGGCCAAGAGACCCAGTACTTC.

The genes are TRBV27 and TRBJ2-3; 10 bases fit TRBD2. J lost 1 base, V lost 2 bases, and 6 bases had no gene match. The V gene's germline CDR1 is MNHEY and CDR2 SMNVEV (reference sequence). This CDR3 region has 17 residues. CDR3 region: CASSLRIGTSGTDTQYF. Written as DNA, the CDR3 is TGTGCCAGCAGTTTACGGATTGGGACTAGCGGCACAGATACGCAGTATTTT.

With regard to this clone: Relative to the germline gene, one junction end is altered; a read error may explain this. The chain uses TRBV7-7 and TRBJ1-2, with 8 bases aligning to TRBD1. The CDR3 spans 14 residues. Germline V gene lookup returns CDR1 SSHAT and CDR2 FNYEAQ (reference sequence). The CDR3 loop reads CASSPLTGGYGYTF. The CDR3 region has the DNA TGTGCTAGCAGTCCTCTTACAGGGGGATATGGCTACACCTTC.

CDR3 sequence (DNA): TGTGCCAGCAGTTCAGGGATCCTCTCGGCTTTCTTT. Protein: CASSSGILSAFF. This chain connects TRBV6-6 to TRBJ1-1, with D tentatively TRBD1 (5 bases). Germline CDR1 is MNHNY and CDR2 is SVGAGI (reference sequence). Between the trimmed V and J ends, which lost 4 bases and 11 bases, there was a span of 14 bases. This CDR3 region has 12 residues.

Written as DNA, the CDR3 is TGCGCCAGCAGCCAAGTTCCCAGGGGAGGGGAGGGTAATTCACCCCTCCACTTT. The encoded protein is CASSQVPRGGEGNSPLHF. The chain is built from TRBV4-3 and TRBJ1-6, with D possibly TRBD1 on 6 matching bases. The CDR3 spans 18 residues. From germline, CDR1 is LGHNA and CDR2 YSLEER. V was trimmed by 1 base and J by 6 bases, leaving 19 bases between them.

V and J are TRBV5-1 and TRBJ2-2, with D possibly TRBD1 on 5 matching bases. The length of the CDR3 is 16 residues. Germline CDR1 SGHRS, CDR2 YFSETQ. Deletions cut 3 bases from V and 1 base from J, with 13 bases between. The CDR3 reads CASSSPPGQNTGELFF. The CDR3 region has the DNA TGCGCCAGCAGCTCCCCCCCTGGACAGAACACCGGGGAGCTGTTTTTT.

This sequence joins TRBV4-3 and TRBJ1-1; D might be TRBD1 (5 bases). From germline, CDR1 is LGHNA and CDR2 YSLEER. The CDR3 runs 15 residues. The germline V and J ends were trimmed by 0 bases and 3 bases, with 11 bases remaining between them. The DNA for the CDR3 is TGCGCCAGCAGCCAAGACGCCGGAGGGGACACTGAAGCTTTCTTT. Protein: CASSQDAGGDTEAFF.

V usage is TRBV3-1 (or the pseudogene TRBV3-2) and J usage is TRBJ2-7, with 7 bases identical to TRBD1. The germline V gene has CDR1 LGHDT and CDR2 YNNKEL (reference sequence). The junction had 8 bases not matched to a gene; V was cut back by 6 bases and J by 0 bases. There are 15 residues in the CDR3. The CDR3 sequence: CASRRGQASSYEQYF. CDR3 nucleotide sequence: TGTGCCAGCAGACGCGGACAGGCAAGCTCCTACGAGCAGTACTTC.

This clone was detected a few times. The chain joins TRBV30 to TRBJ1-1; D gene uncertain. The CDR3 length is 15 residues. The germline V gene encodes CDR1 GTSNPN and CDR2 SVGIG (reference sequence). Trimming took off 0 bases at V and 0 bases at J, with 11 bases between the two ends. The CDR3, as DNA: TGTGCCTGGAGTGTACCTAAGAGAATGAACACTGAAGCTTTCTTT. It is translated as CAWSVPKRMNTEAFF.

The gene calls are TRBV6-2 or TRBV6-3 and TRBJ1-2; D gene ambiguous. Germline loops: CDR1 MNHEY, CDR2 SVGEGT. This CDR3 is built from 15 residues. V was shortened by 8 bases and J by 8 bases, with 24 bases between the two germline ends. The CDR3 bases are TGTGCCAGCCGCCCGCACGCCTCCCCGGAGGGCGGCTACACCTTC. It codes for CASRPHASPEGGYTF.

The V call is TRBV13, the J call TRBJ2-7; the D gene is possibly TRBD2 (7 bases). CDR3 length equals 15 residues. The V end was cut by 0 bases, the J end by 3 bases, with 12 bases between. Germline CDR1 is PRHDT and CDR2 is FYEKMQ (reference sequence). In DNA, the CDR3 is TGTGCCAGCAGCTTAGGCCGGGGGGCTATCTACGAGCAGTACTTC. Its protein product is CASSLGRGAIYEQYF.